The following is a TCR beta chain sequence with its context. Its antigen is undetermined. CDR1 is SEHNR and CDR2 is FQNEAQ in the germline V gene (reference sequence). Trimming removed 1 base at V and 7 bases at J, with 5 bases between. This CDR3 spans 12 amino acids. Use of 60 Vbeta and 13 Jbeta primers characterized the PCR. The table came from immunoSEQ multiplex PCR; TCRdb's copy has only in-frame clones and leaves some out. The table records approximately 200,000 clones, roughly 80% of them present only once. The sample belongs to a study of cytomegalovirus exposure and HLA in healthy donors. General study points: Some V segments could not be told apart, so they were left out, TRBV6-2 and TRBV6-3 among them.

The chain has TRBV7-9 and TRBJ1-5, with D uncertain. The TCR comes from a woman aged 25 to 39 in good health and CMV-seropositive. Sequences were obtained from PBMCs. The CDR3, as DNA: TGTGCCAGCAGCTTAGGTGCGCAGCCCCAGCATTTT. Translation: CASSLGAQPQHF.